These 17 T cell receptor beta chains originate from one sample sequenced in a study of vaccination effects on CD4 cells after COVID-19. Their antigen targets remain unknown. Before sequencing took place, the ViraFEST assay used viral peptide pools to expand antigen-specific CD4+ T cells. Once cultured for more than nine days, the cells underwent separation to obtain CD4+ T cells. None of these healthy vaccinees had been infected with SARS-CoV-2 before vaccination. Generated by immunoSEQ multiplex PCR, the TCRdb table keeps only in-frame clones and is missing some. The sample holds some 28,000 clones, under 85% seen once. Sequenced material: CD4+ T cells from PBMCs cultured with SARS-CoV-2 spike peptides, taken before COVID-19 vaccination. The receptors were sampled from a human donor who received a COVID-19 vaccine.

J is TRBJ2-1 and V is TRBV6-5; D uncertain. Germline-derived CDR1 and CDR2 are MNHEY and SVGAGI. The CDR3 loop spans 13 amino acids. The V gene lost 8 bases and the J gene lost 7 bases, with 15 bases spanning the gap. CDR3 bases: TGTGCCAGCGGGTACCGCCCCGAAAATGAGCAGTTCTTC. This encodes CASGYRPENEQFF.

This chain connects TRBV7-2 to TRBJ2-7; TRBD1 agrees at 10 bases. V shed 5 bases and J 8 bases; nucleotides not matched to a gene: 9. This CDR3 region has 14 residues. Germline V gene sequence: CDR1 SGHTA, CDR2 FQGNSA. The CDR3 sequence is CASSQGQGKFKQYF. The CDR3 DNA sequence: TGTGCCAGCAGCCAGGGACAGGGGAAATTCAAGCAGTACTTC.

This clone was seen a handful of times. CDR3 DNA: TGTGCCAGCAGCCAATCCCCGGACAGGGAGTGGTGCAATCAGCCCCAGCATTTT. Protein: CASSQSPDREWCNQPQHF. This chain uses TRBV11-3 with TRBJ1-5, with 8 positions matching TRBD1. V was clipped by 5 bases and J by 2 bases; unmatched bases: 14. CDR1 and CDR2 from the germline V gene are SGHNT and YENEEA. CDR3 size: 18 residues.

The rearrangement joins TRBV4-2 to TRBJ2-3; 7 bases agree with TRBD2. Germline lookup yields CDR1 LGHNA and CDR2 YNFKEQ. V was pared by 1 base and J by 5 bases, with 6 bases of the junction left unmatched. The CDR3 covers 15 residues. CDR3 loop: CASSQANRGEDTQYF. CDR3 nucleotides: TGTGCCAGCAGCCAAGCTAATCGGGGGGAAGATACGCAGTATTTT.

This chain joins TRBV27 and TRBJ1-1; no definite D call. Germline CDR1 MNHEY, CDR2 SMNVEV (reference sequence). V dropped 2 bases and J dropped 0 bases, with 10 bases sitting between them. There are 15 residues in the CDR3. CDR3: CASSLGTRMNTEAFF. In nucleotides, the CDR3 is TGTGCCAGCAGTTTAGGCACAAGGATGAACACTGAAGCTTTCTTT.

V usage is TRBV7-9 and J usage is TRBJ2-2; the D gene is possibly TRBD2 (6 bases). The CDR3 has 16 amino acids. From germline, CDR1 is SEHNR and CDR2 FQNEAQ (reference sequence). The V end was cut by 5 bases, the J end by 0 bases, with 13 bases between. The CDR3 region has the DNA TGTGCCAGCAGCAAACTAGCCGGGTCGAACACCGGGGAGCTGTTTTTT. Translation gives CASSKLAGSNTGELFF.

This CDR3 reads CASSLAGYYGYTF. DNA for the CDR3: TGTGCCAGCAGCTTGGCCGGATACTATGGCTACACCTTC. V is TRBV5-4 and J is TRBJ1-2; D unresolved. The CDR3 contains 13 residues. Trimming took off 0 bases at V and 3 bases at J, with 6 bases between the two ends. Per the germline V gene, CDR1 is SGHNT and CDR2 is YYREEE (reference sequence).

The gene calls are TRBV19 and TRBJ1-1, with a possible D match to TRBD1 (6 bases). The CDR3 is 16 residues long. CDR1 is LNHDA, CDR2 SQIVND, per germline (reference sequence). With 3 bases removed from V and 3 bases from J, the gap between germline ends came to 17 bases. CDR3 residues: CASSIGGRGRDTEAFF. The CDR3 coding sequence is TGTGCCAGTAGTATTGGGGGCAGGGGAAGAGACACTGAAGCTTTCTTT.

This clone was seen more than once but under ten times. The chain links TRBV10-3 to TRBJ2-2; TRBD2 matches 8 bases. The germline CDR1 and CDR2 sequences are ENHRY and SYGVKD. The CDR3 runs 14 residues. V trimming: 7 bases; J trimming: 4 bases; junction bases outside the gene matches: 5. CDR3 loop: CAITGRGATGELFF. The CDR3 bases are TGTGCCATCACGGGGCGGGGGGCCACCGGGGAGCTGTTTTTT.

The chain couples TRBV12-3 or TRBV12-4 to TRBJ1-4, with no clear D. This CDR3 contains 12 residues. V was shortened by 6 bases and J by 8 bases, with 10 bases between the two germline ends. For the CDR3, the DNA is TGTGCCAGCAGGTTACTAGGGGAAAAACTGTTTTTT. This gives the protein CASRLLGEKLFF.

V is TRBV4-1 and J is TRBJ2-7, with 8 positions matching TRBD1. The V gene end was trimmed by 1 base and the J gene end by 3 bases; junction bases not matched to a gene: 5. The CDR3 is made up of 15 amino acids. Germline assignment: CDR1 MGHRA and CDR2 YSYEKL. The CDR3 DNA sequence: TGCGCCAGCAGCCAAGGTTTGGACAGGGTCTACGAGCAGTACTTC. Protein: CASSQGLDRVYEQYF.

The chain carries TRBV18 and TRBJ1-2; tentative D call: TRBD1 (6 bases). Germline lookup yields CDR1 KGHSH and CDR2 LQKENI. V was pared by 3 bases and J by 7 bases, with 12 bases between. The CDR3 consists of 13 residues. The chain's CDR3 is CASSPSDSRGYTF. CDR3 coding DNA: TGTGCCAGCTCACCTTCGGACAGTCGTGGCTACACCTTC.

This clone has just a few counts. The V and J genes are TRBV3-1 (or the pseudogene TRBV3-2) and TRBJ1-3, with a tentative D call TRBD1 (5 bases). Germline V gives CDR1 LGHDT, CDR2 YNNKEL (reference sequence). The CDR3 is made up of 15 amino acids. V lost 1 base and J 4 bases, leaving 11 bases between the germline ends. The CDR3 region is CASSQGMGRGNTIYF. The CDR3 DNA sequence: TGTGCCAGCAGCCAAGGAATGGGGCGAGGAAACACCATATATTTT.

This clone has a handful of counts. The chain joins TRBV28 to TRBJ1-5, with TRBD1 matching over 9 bases. From germline, CDR1 is MDHEN and CDR2 SYDVKM. V lost 6 bases and J lost 3; bases outside the gene matches: 9. There are 16 residues in the CDR3. DNA of the CDR3: TGTGCCAGCAGCGGGGGGGGACAGGGCCCCAATCAGCCCCAGCATTTT. It specifies CASSGGGQGPNQPQHF.

V and J are TRBV25-1 and TRBJ2-5; no definite D call. The V gene lost 6 bases and the J gene lost 3 bases, with 5 bases spanning the gap. Per germline, CDR1 MGHDK and CDR2 SYGVNS. The CDR3 runs 11 residues. CDR3 protein: CASREKETQYF. CDR3 DNA sequence: TGTGCCAGCAGGGAGAAAGAGACCCAGTACTTC. Together with reference TRBV25-1 and TRBJ2-5, the CDR3 gives the full variable domain: EADIYQTPRYLVIGTGKKITLECSQTMGHDKMYWYQQDPGMELHLIHYSYGVNSTEKGDLSSESTVSRIRTEHFPLTLESARPSHTSQYLCASREKETQYFGPGTRLLVL.

This clone was counted a single time. At one end, the junction sequence differs from germline, possibly due to a read error. This sequence joins TRBV29-1 and TRBJ2-3; a weak D match, TRBD2 (6 bases). The CDR3 spans 12 residues. Germline CDR1 SQVTM, CDR2 ANQGSEA. Written as DNA, the CDR3 is TGCAGCGTTGAAGGGCGGGACCCGGGGGAGATTTTT. It codes for CSVEGRDPGEIF.

The rearrangement joins TRBV6-5 to TRBJ1-4, with D possibly being TRBD1 (5 bases). The germline V gene has CDR1 MNHEY and CDR2 SVGAGI. V lost 3 bases and J lost 7, with 9 bases in between. This CDR3 has 13 amino acids. Written as DNA, the CDR3 is TGTGCCAGCAGTTATGGGGGGGGTGAAAAACTGTTTTTT. This codes for CASSYGGGEKLFF.